What follows is one T cell receptor (beta chain) and its context. The sample originates from a study of blood T cell repertoires in COVID-19. As for the study in general: From the United States, Italy and Spain came samples of acute and convalescent COVID-19. PBMCs, B-cell-depleted T cells, or T cells were the source of the cDNA or gDNA that made up the material.

Trimming removed 0 bases from V and 0 bases from J, with 16 bases in between. The V gene's germline CDR1 is SGHRS and CDR2 YFSETQ. This CDR3 is built from 18 residues. Per the original methods: Estimation of nucleated cell counts relied on the amplification of reference gene primers. Sequencing used immunoSEQ multiplex PCR; TCRdb keeps in-frame clones, though not all of them. Clonal size and the V and J genes are those of that table, whereas D and trimming came from the DNA. Seen here are approximately 41,000 clones, 88% observed once, and the top ten hold 1% to 1.5%. This TCR came from a woman in her thirties or forties with acute or convalescent COVID-19. The V gene is TRBV5-1, the J gene TRBJ1-3; D unresolved. Sample: peripheral blood. CDR3 nucleotides: TGCGCCAGCAGCTTGGAAAGTGGGCAGCGGAGCTCTGGAAACACCATATATTTT. Translation: CASSLESGQRSSGNTIYF.